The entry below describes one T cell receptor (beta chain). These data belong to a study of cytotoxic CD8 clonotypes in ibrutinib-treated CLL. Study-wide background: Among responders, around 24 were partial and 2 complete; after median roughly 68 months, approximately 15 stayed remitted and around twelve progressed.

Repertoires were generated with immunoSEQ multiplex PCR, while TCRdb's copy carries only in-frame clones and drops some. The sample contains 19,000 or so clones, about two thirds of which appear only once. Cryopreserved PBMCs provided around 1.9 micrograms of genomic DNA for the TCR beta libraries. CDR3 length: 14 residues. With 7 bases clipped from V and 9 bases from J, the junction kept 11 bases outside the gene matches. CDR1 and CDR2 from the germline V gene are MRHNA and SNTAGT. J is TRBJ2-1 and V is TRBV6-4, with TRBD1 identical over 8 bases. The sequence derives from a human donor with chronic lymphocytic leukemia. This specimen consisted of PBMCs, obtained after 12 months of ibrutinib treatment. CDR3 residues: CASTLTQGAAEQFF. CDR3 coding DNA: TGTGCCAGCACCTTAACGCAGGGGGCGGCTGAGCAGTTCTTC.